Listed below are T cell receptor beta chains from one sample, sequenced in a study of shared clonotypes between healthy human individuals. Clones were sequenced by immunoSEQ multiplex PCR, and TCRdb holds only the in-frame ones, with some missing. Here the sample spans about half a million clones, around four fifths being singletons. The specimen sequenced was PBMCs. These receptors came from a woman in her thirties or forties in good health. Some clones in this sample may be carry-over from other donors' samples. Both conserved end residues are part of each CDR3. A D gene is named only where the DNA matches it firmly. Only part of the rows carry a size: once, few, many, or a class if the clone is expanded.

>TRBJ1-1|NA|NA|TRBV11-2
TGTGCCAGCAGCCCCTACGTGCTGAACACTGAAGCTTTCTTT
CASSPYVLNTEAFF
>TRBJ2-3|TRBD1|few|TRBV2
TGTGCCAGCAGTAGCCCGGGACAGAGCACAGATACGCAGTATTTT
CASSSPGQSTDTQYF
>TRBJ1-2|NA|NA|TRBV19
TGTGCCAGTAGTATCCTGCCTGTCCGGGACAACGCTCGCTATGGCTACACCTTC
CASSILPVRDNARYGYTF
>TRBJ2-3|NA|few|TRBV7-3
TGTGCCAGCAGCTTAAGGATGGCAGATACGCAGTATTTT
CASSLRMADTQYF
>TRBJ2-3|TRBD2|NA|TRBV28
TGTGCCAGCAGTTCTAGCGGCCTTAGCACAGATACGCAGTATTTT
CASSSSGLSTDTQYF
>TRBJ1-5|NA|NA|TRBV5-6
TGTGCCAGCAGCTTGGGCCATAGCAATCAGCCCCAGCATTTT
CASSLGHSNQPQHF
>TRBJ2-1|NA|NA|TRBV5-4
TGTGCCAGCAGCTTGACCCTTAGCGCGAACGCCTACAATGAGCAGTTCTTC
CASSLTLSANAYNEQFF
>TRBJ2-2|TRBD1|NA|TRBV12-5
TGTGCTAGTGGTTTGGTACGTAGACAGGGGGCGACCCCCGGGGAGCTGTTTTTT
CASGLVRRQGATPGELFF
>TRBJ1-2|NA|NA|TRBV12-2
TGTGCAAGTCGCTCGCACTTCGGGGGTGGGGATTATGGCTACACCTTC
CASRSHFGGGDYGYTF
>TRBJ2-1|TRBD2|NA|TRBV7-2
TGTGCCAGCAGTTCCTATAGCGGGGCTCGGGTCAATGAGCAGTTCTTC
CASSSYSGARVNEQFF
>TRBJ1-4|NA|NA|TRBV5-1
TGCGCCAGCAGCTTGGCAGAAGAGGGAGAAAAACTGTTTTTT
CASSLAEEGEKLFF
>TRBJ1-2|TRBD1|NA|TRBV7-2
TGTGCCAGCAGCACAGGACAGGGCTATGGCTACACCTTC
CASSTGQGYGYTF
>TRBJ1-2|NA|once|TRBV11-3
TGTGCCAGCAGCTTGGAACTACACAGGATTTTTGGCTACACCTTC
CASSLELHRIFGYTF
>TRBJ2-3|TRBD1|NA|TRBV5-6
TGTGCCAGCAGCAGGGGACAGGGTACAGATACGCAGTATTTT
CASSRGQGTDTQYF
>TRBJ1-4|NA|NA|TRBV4-1
TGCGCCAGCAGCCAAGAGCAGATTGGAACTAATGAAAAACTGTTTTTT
CASSQEQIGTNEKLFF
>TRBJ2-1|TRBD2|NA|TRBV5-6
TGTGCCAGCAGCCCCCCCCCGGGACTAGCGGGCAATGAGCAGTTCTTC
CASSPPPGLAGNEQFF
>TRBJ2-7|TRBD2|NA|TRBV11-2
TGTGCCAGCAGAAAGGAGCTAGCGGGTTACGAGCAGTACTTC
CASRKELAGYEQYF
>TRBJ2-7|NA|NA|TRBV7-7
TGTGCTAGCAGCTTGGGAGGCGGGCAAACCTACGAGCAGTACTTC
CASSLGGGQTYEQYF
>TRBJ2-1|NA|NA|TRBV11-2
TGTGCCAGCAGCTTAGATTTCCGGCGGGGTCTTTCCTACAATGAGCAGTTCTTC
CASSLDFRRGLSYNEQFF
>TRBJ2-3|TRBD1|NA|TRBV5-1
TGCGCCAGCAGTCTTACGGGACAGTCCACAGATACGCAGTATTTT
CASSLTGQSTDTQYF
>TRBJ1-5|NA|NA|TRBV28
TGTGCCAGCAGTCCCCCCGGAGGGGTCGGCAATCAGCCCCAGCATTTT
CASSPPGGVGNQPQHF
>TRBJ2-3|NA|NA|TRBV15
TGTGCCACCAGCAGAGGCTATGACAGGGACTCAGATACGCAGTATTTT
CATSRGYDRDSDTQYF
>TRBJ2-3|TRBD1|many|TRBV7-2
TGTGCCAGCAGCCGGGACAGGGGATCAGATACGCAGTATTTT
CASSRDRGSDTQYF
>TRBJ2-1|TRBD2|NA|TRBV5-4
TGTGCCAGCAGATTCGGGACTAGCGGCTACAATGAGCAGTTCTTC
CASRFGTSGYNEQFF
>TRBJ2-1|NA|NA|TRBV19
TGTGCCAGTAGTATAAGTTTGGGGAGTAGCTCCTACAATGAGCAGTTCTTC
CASSISLGSSSYNEQFF
>TRBJ1-6|NA|many|TRBV2
TGTGCCAGCAGTGAAACGACAGCGTTCCCCCCCCTCCACTTT
CASSETTAFPPLHF
>TRBJ2-7|TRBD2|NA|TRBV4-2
TGTGCCAGCAGCCAAAAGCGGGAGGTGTACGAGCAGTACTTC
CASSQKREVYEQYF
>TRBJ2-4|NA|NA|TRBV15
TGTGCCACCAGCAGAAACTATAAACCGGACAGCACGAGAACCAAAAACATTCAGTACTTC
CATSRNYKPDSTRTKNIQYF
>TRBJ2-7|NA|NA|TRBV4-2
TGTGCCAGCAGCCAAGATAGGCTAGAGTTCGAGCAGTACTTC
CASSQDRLEFEQYF
>TRBJ2-1|NA|NA|TRBV7-2
TGTGCCAGCAGCTTAGGACTCTTCGATGAGCAGTTCTTC
CASSLGLFDEQFF
>TRBJ2-7|TRBD2|NA|TRBV7-2
TGTGCCAGCAGCCGCCCACTAGCGGGAGTATACGAGCAGTACTTC
CASSRPLAGVYEQYF
>TRBJ2-1|TRBD2|NA|TRBV7-2
TGTGCCAGCAGCCCGTGGACTAGCGGAAACAATGAGCAGTTCTTC
CASSPWTSGNNEQFF
>TRBJ2-3|NA|NA|TRBV30
TGTGCCTGGAGTATAAGAGGGCCGGCAGATACGCAGTATTTT
CAWSIRGPADTQYF
>TRBJ2-5|NA|NA|TRBV10-2
TGCGCCACCCCCGACTCGGGTTACCAAGAGACCCAGTACTTC
CATPDSGYQETQYF
>TRBJ2-4|TRBD2|NA|TRBV7-8
TGTGCCAGCAGCCAGGGGGCTAGCGGGAGACCCTCAGCCAAAAACATTCAGTACTTC
CASSQGASGRPSAKNIQYF
>TRBJ1-1|NA|NA|TRBV7-9
TGTGCCAGCAGCTTCCAGGGTGGAGGGACTGAAGCTTTCTTT
CASSFQGGGTEAFF
>TRBJ1-4|NA|NA|TRBV7-9
TGTGCCAGCAGCTTGGACCCAACTAATGAAAAACTGTTTTTT
CASSLDPTNEKLFF
>TRBJ1-5|TRBD1|NA|TRBV28
TGTGCCAGCAGTCCCCCGATAGTGAGGGGGCGTCAGCCCCAGCATTTT
CASSPPIVRGRQPQHF
>TRBJ1-2|NA|NA|TRBV2
TGTGCCAGCAGTACAGGGAAAATACGCGGCTACACCTTC
CASSTGKIRGYTF
>TRBJ1-1|NA|NA|TRBV5-1
TGCGCCAGCAGCTTGGAGGGGCTAGGAGCTTTCTTT
CASSLEGLGAFF
>TRBJ1-1|TRBD1|NA|TRBV19
TGTGCCAGTAGCTTACAGGGGTTTATCACTGAAGCTTTCTTT
CASSLQGFITEAFF
>TRBJ2-1|TRBD1|NA|TRBV30
TGTGCCTGGAGTGTATGGACAGGGGGTCAAAATGAGCAGTTCTTC
CAWSVWTGGQNEQFF
>TRBJ2-3|TRBD1|NA|TRBV6-5
TGTGCCAGCAGCCCCGGACAGGGAAACACAGATACGCAGTATTTT
CASSPGQGNTDTQYF
>TRBJ2-6|TRBD2|few|TRBV19
TGTGCCAGTACCCAAAAACGAGCGGGAGGGGGCAGCTCTGGGGCCAACGTCCTGACTTTC
CASTQKRAGGGSSGANVLTF
>TRBJ2-1|NA|NA|TRBV5-4
TGTGCCAGCAGCTTGAGTGGCCGAGCCTACAATGAGCAGTTCTTC
CASSLSGRAYNEQFF
>TRBJ1-5|NA|NA|TRBV19
TGTGCCAGTACCCGAATGCGGGGGTTGAGCAATCAGCCCCAGCATTTT
CASTRMRGLSNQPQHF